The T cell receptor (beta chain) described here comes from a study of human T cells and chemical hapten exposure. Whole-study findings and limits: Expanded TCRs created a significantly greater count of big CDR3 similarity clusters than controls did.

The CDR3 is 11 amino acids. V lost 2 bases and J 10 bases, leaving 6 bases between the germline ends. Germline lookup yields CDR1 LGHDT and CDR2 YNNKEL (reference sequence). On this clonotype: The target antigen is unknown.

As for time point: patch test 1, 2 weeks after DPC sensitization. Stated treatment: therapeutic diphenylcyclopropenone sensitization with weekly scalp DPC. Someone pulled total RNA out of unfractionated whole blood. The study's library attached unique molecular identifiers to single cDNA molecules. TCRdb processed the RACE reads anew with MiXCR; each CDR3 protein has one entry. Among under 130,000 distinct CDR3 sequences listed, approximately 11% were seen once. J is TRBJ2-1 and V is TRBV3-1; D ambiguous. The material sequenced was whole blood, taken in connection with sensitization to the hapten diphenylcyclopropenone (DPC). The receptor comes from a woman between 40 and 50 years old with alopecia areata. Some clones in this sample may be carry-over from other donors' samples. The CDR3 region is CASSQSQEQFF. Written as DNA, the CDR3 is TGTGCCAGCAGCCAAAGTCAGGAGCAGTTCTTC.